Below, 20 T cell receptor beta chains from the same sample are listed, as sequenced in a study of identical twins. TCRdb recomputed calls from the 5' RACE reads with MiXCR, one row per CDR3 protein. The table lists about 430,000 distinct CDR3 sequences, 18% of them singletons. The sequenced sample was naive T cells sorted from blood. The receptor source for this set is a middle-aged man in good health.

The chain joins TRBV30 to TRBJ1-3, with TRBD1 as a possible D gene (5 bases). This CDR3 is 14 amino acids long. V was pared by 5 bases and J by 0 bases, with 11 bases between. Germline values: CDR1 GTSNPN, CDR2 SVGIG (reference sequence). The CDR3 here is CAWSRGSSGNTIYF. The CDR3 nucleotides read TGTGCCTGGTCTAGGGGAAGCTCTGGAAACACCATATATTTT. Combining the CDR3 with reference TRBV30 and TRBJ1-3 gives the whole variable domain SQTIHQWPATLVQPVGSPLSLECTVEGTSNPNLYWYRQAAGRGLQLLFYSVGIGQISSEVPQNLSASRPQDRQFILSSKKLLLSDSGFYLCAWSRGSSGNTIYFGEGSWLTVV.

This clonotype was seen a few times. The gene calls are TRBV9 and TRBJ2-7; the D is unclear. Germline loops: CDR1 SGDLS, CDR2 YYNGEE. V was pared by 3 bases and J by 6 bases, with 10 bases between. CDR3 length: 12 residues. The CDR3 nucleotides read TGTGCCAGCAGCGCAATTGGGCGCGAGCAGTACTTC. Translating gives CASSAIGREQYF.

Comments on this clonotype: Its ends do not fully match the called genes, so a read error is possible. The genes are TRBV4-3 and TRBJ2-3; D not resolved. CDR1 and CDR2 (germline): LGHNA, YSLEER. This CDR3 contains 13 residues. The DNA of the CDR3 is TGCGCCAGCAGCCAAGGGTTCACAGCTACGCAGTATTTT. Translation gives CASSQGFTATQYF.

J is TRBJ2-5 and V is TRBV12-3 or TRBV12-4; TRBD2 agrees at 9 bases. V dropped 5 bases and J dropped 3; count of bases not matched to a gene: 1. This CDR3 contains 13 residues. CDR3 region: CASSRLAEETQYF. DNA for the CDR3: TGTGCCAGCAGTCGACTAGCGGAAGAGACCCAGTACTTC.

The rearrangement uses TRBV7-9 and TRBJ2-3, with 9 bases identical to TRBD2. CDR1 SEHNR and CDR2 FQNEAQ come from the germline V gene (reference sequence). The CDR3 spans 14 residues. The V gene end was trimmed by 6 bases and the J gene end by 4 bases; junction bases not matched to a gene: 5. CDR3 region: CASRAGGFADTQYF. The CDR3 coding sequence is TGTGCCAGCAGGGCGGGGGGGTTCGCAGATACGCAGTATTTT.

Ten or more counts support this clonotype. The rearrangement links TRBV12-3 or TRBV12-4 to TRBJ2-7, with 9 bases identical to TRBD2. V dropped 1 base and J dropped 3; count of bases not matched to a gene: 4. This CDR3 has 15 amino acids. CDR3 DNA: TGTGCCAGCAGTTTAGTTCTAGCGGGGAACTACGAGCAGTACTTC. It is translated as CASSLVLAGNYEQYF.

In this sample, this clonotype turned up many times. The chain has TRBV20-1 and TRBJ2-5; D possibly corresponds to TRBD1 (6 bases). Germline values: CDR1 DFQATT, CDR2 SNEGSKA (reference sequence). The CDR3 contains 18 residues. V was shortened by 2 bases and J by 5 bases, with 27 bases between the two germline ends. CDR3 amino acids: CSARIPSKEDSLGETQYF. The DNA of the CDR3 is TGCAGTGCTAGAATCCCCAGTAAGGAGGACAGCCTTGGGGAGACCCAGTACTTC.

This clonotype has a single count. The chain links TRBV29-1 to TRBJ2-2; D may correspond to TRBD1 or TRBD2 (6 bases each). The length of the CDR3 is 13 residues. Germline V gene sequence: CDR1 SQVTM, CDR2 ANQGSEA. Trimming left V 5 bases short and J 4 bases short, with 11 bases between. In DNA, the CDR3 is TGCAGCGTTCGGGGGCCACTCACCGGGGAGCTGTTTTTT. Translation: CSVRGPLTGELFF.

This chain joins TRBV19 and TRBJ2-3; 7 bases match TRBD1. The CDR3 sequence is 16 residues long. Germline-derived CDR1 and CDR2 are LNHDA and SQIVND (reference sequence). Trimming at V came to 6 bases and at J to 3 bases, leaving 12 bases not matched to a gene. Written as DNA, the CDR3 is TGTGCCAGTAGCCCTAATAGGGGACAGCCAACAGATACGCAGTATTTT. It specifies CASSPNRGQPTDTQYF.

This clonotype came up a few times. This chain uses TRBV7-2 with TRBJ2-6, with D possibly matching TRBD2 (6 bases). The CDR3 contains 15 residues. The germline V gene encodes CDR1 SGHTA and CDR2 FQGNSA. With 2 bases removed from V and 2 bases from J, the gap between germline ends came to 7 bases. CDR3 region: CASSLWGAGANVLTF. DNA of the CDR3: TGTGCCAGCAGCTTATGGGGGGCTGGGGCCAACGTCCTGACTTTC.

This clonotype was seen more than once but under ten times. The chain joins TRBV9 to TRBJ2-5; D may be TRBD1 (5 bases). Germline CDR1 and CDR2: SGDLS and YYNGEE. This CDR3 is 14 amino acids long. Trimming took 4 bases from V and 5 from J, leaving 15 bases between them. This chain's CDR3 is CASSSEPGSETQYF. The CDR3 DNA reads as TGTGCCAGCAGCTCCGAGCCAGGGTCGGAGACCCAGTACTTC.

This chain uses TRBV10-2 with TRBJ1-5; D not resolved. Trimming removed 6 bases from V and 1 base from J, with 10 bases in between. Germline CDR1 and CDR2: WSHSY and SAAADI. CDR3 length: 14 residues. In DNA, the CDR3 is TGCGCCAGCAGAGAGACCGGGAGCAATCAGCCCCAGCATTTT. It specifies CASRETGSNQPQHF.

A remark on this clonotype: A much larger clone differs from this one at a single base, so this may be a read error. J is TRBJ2-3 and V is TRBV6-2 or TRBV6-3, with D hard to call. Trimming took 2 bases from V and 6 from J, leaving 6 bases between them. This CDR3 has 12 residues. CDR1 is MNHEY and CDR2 is SVGEGT in the germline V gene. Here the CDR3 DNA reads TGTGCCAGCAGTTACGAGGAGGATACGCAGTATTTT. This encodes CASSYEEDTQYF.

The chain is built from TRBV3-1 and TRBJ2-6; perhaps TRBD1 as D (5 bases). CDR3 size: 18 residues. The ends were cut back, 2 bases at V and 0 bases at J, with 14 bases in the middle. The germline V gene has CDR1 LGHDT and CDR2 YNNKEL (reference sequence). CDR3 residues: CASSQSFQGSSGANVLTF. As DNA, the CDR3 is TGTGCCAGCAGCCAAAGTTTTCAGGGCAGCTCTGGGGCCAACGTCCTGACTTTC.

The J gene is TRBJ2-7, the V gene TRBV4-3; D might be TRBD1 or TRBD2, each matching 6 bases. The CDR3 spans 13 residues. V was cut by 5 bases and J by 5 bases, with 13 bases left in between. The V gene's germline CDR1 is LGHNA and CDR2 YSLEER. Written as DNA, the CDR3 is TGCGCCAGCAGCGCCACGGGGGCCGACGAGCAGTACTTC. It yields the protein CASSATGADEQYF.

This clonotype was seen a few times. The V and J genes are TRBV5-1 and TRBJ2-7; 8 nucleotides match TRBD1. The ends lost 2 bases at V and 5 bases at J; junction bases unmatched: 15. Germline assignment: CDR1 SGHRS and CDR2 YFSETQ. The CDR3 spans 17 residues. CDR3 residues: CASSFHLTTDRGDEQYF. The CDR3 coding sequence is TGCGCCAGCAGCTTTCACCTAACCACCGACAGGGGAGACGAGCAGTACTTC.

This clonotype was detected a few times. The chain joins TRBV6-1 to TRBJ2-7; possibly TRBD1 for D (5 bases). Germline CDR1 is MNHNS and CDR2 is SASEGT. V was pared by 6 bases and J by 4 bases, with 16 bases between. The length of the CDR3 is 14 residues. Here the CDR3 reads CASRSRVDSYEQYF. The CDR3, as DNA: TGTGCCAGCAGGTCCAGGGTGGATAGTTACGAGCAGTACTTC.

This clonotype was seen a handful of times. The rearrangement joins TRBV11-2 to TRBJ2-1; a weak D match, TRBD1 (5 bases). Germline CDR1 and CDR2: SGHAT and FQNNGV. V was cut by 5 bases and J by 9 bases, with 26 bases left in between. CDR3 length: 17 amino acids. DNA for the CDR3: TGTGCCAGCAGCCCTCCATCGCTAGACAGACGGAAGCCTGAGCAGTTCTTC. This translates into CASSPPSLDRRKPEQFF.

The chain has TRBV20-1 and TRBJ2-5; a weak D match, TRBD1 (5 bases). This CDR3 region has 13 residues. The V end was cut by 1 base, the J end by 5 bases, with 11 bases between. CDR1 is DFQATT and CDR2 is SNEGSKA in the germline V gene (reference sequence). The CDR3 spells CSARVSRVETQYF. CDR3 nucleotides: TGCAGTGCTAGAGTGAGCAGGGTTGAGACCCAGTACTTC.

In this sample, this clonotype turned up a few times. The chain joins TRBV10-3 to TRBJ2-3; possible D gene TRBD2, 6 bases. The germline gives CDR1 ENHRY, CDR2 SYGVKD. The CDR3 loop spans 15 amino acids. V dropped 6 bases and J dropped 0 bases, with 13 bases sitting between them. CDR3 sequence (DNA): TGTGCCATCAGCGTTACGAGCGGGAGCACAGATACGCAGTATTTT. It codes for CAISVTSGSTDTQYF.